Given below is one T cell receptor beta chain in context. Its antigen is currently unknown. The data derive from a study of cytomegalovirus exposure and HLA in healthy donors. General study points: Judged likely to be a sequencing artifact was a cluster of highly shared sequence variants. As was reported, the HLA-A and HLA-B alleles of most subjects were accurately predicted from TCR beta sequences. In a later analysis, at a false discovery rate of 0.05, 16,951 TCR beta sequences matched HLA alleles.

PCR involved 60 Vbeta and 13 Jbeta primers. The protocol was immunoSEQ multiplex PCR, while the TCRdb copy is restricted to in-frame clones and leaves out a portion. Of about 150,000 clones listed, approximately 60% are singletons. This CDR3 contains 15 residues. V dropped 5 bases and J dropped 2; count of bases not matched to a gene: 6. Germline CDR1 is GTSNPN and CDR2 is SVGIG (reference sequence). The V gene is TRBV30, the J gene TRBJ2-7; TRBD2 matches at 13 bases. The sequenced sample consisted of PBMCs. This sequence was found in a woman aged 55-75 years in good health and CMV-seropositive. Here the CDR3 reads CAWGPGLAGTYEQYF. CDR3 bases: TGTGCCTGGGGTCCGGGACTAGCGGGAACCTACGAGCAGTACTTC.